Shown below are 3 T cell receptor beta chains from a single sample sequenced in a study of T cells after yellow fever vaccination. In TCRdb, the 5' RACE reads were re-called with MiXCR into one record per CDR3 protein. The sample consists of over 65,000 distinct CDR3 sequences, about 14% of them appearing once. The sample was CD8+ T cells not binding an NS4B(214-222) dextramer, sorted from PBMCs, taken roughly 20 days after the first yellow fever vaccination. These receptors were collected from a man aged 18 to 29 who received the YFV17D yellow fever vaccine.

The V call is TRBV4-1, the J call TRBJ2-5; TRBD1 or TRBD2 may be the D gene (6 bases each). From germline, CDR1 is MGHRA and CDR2 YSYEKL. V shed 3 bases and J shed 2 bases, with 13 bases lying between them. CDR3 size: 15 residues. This chain's CDR3 is CASSHYGGEQETQYF. Here the CDR3 DNA reads TGCGCCAGCAGCCATTACGGGGGCGAACAAGAGACCCAGTACTTC.

The CDR3 loop is CASRTGLGNEQYF. CDR3 bases: TGTGCCAGCAGGACGGGTCTCGGGAACGAGCAGTACTTC. This chain links TRBV28 with TRBJ2-7, with TRBD2 as a possible D gene (5 bases). Deletions cut 6 bases from V and 5 bases from J, with 14 bases between. Germline CDR1 MDHEN, CDR2 SYDVKM. The CDR3 has 13 amino acids.

V is TRBV4-3 and J is TRBJ2-2; D is possibly TRBD1 (5 bases). The CDR3 spans 18 residues. Looked up from germline, CDR1 is LGHNA and CDR2 is YSLEER. V was clipped by 7 bases and J by 7 bases, with 28 bases between them. CDR3 bases: TGCGCCAGCAACCAGGGCTTGACTGGGGCAGGAGCCAGCGGGGAGCTGTTTTTT. This translates into CASNQGLTGAGASGELFF.